The sequence of this T cell receptor (beta chain) was determined in a study of blood T cell repertoires in COVID-19. In the authors' workflow: Amplifying reference gene primers gave estimates of nucleated cell counts. The assay was immunoSEQ multiplex PCR, and TCRdb's table has in-frame clones only and misses some. That table supplies the V and J calls and clone size; D and trimming were determined from the DNA. The table shows about 260,000 clones, with about 90% occurring only once. Germline trimming cut 7 bases from V and 0 bases from J; bases unmatched to any gene: 15. The CDR3 runs 17 residues. The V gene's germline CDR1 is GTSNPN and CDR2 SVGIG (reference sequence).

The chain employs TRBV30 and TRBJ1-2; 9 bases are a match to TRBD1. This TCR was recovered from a woman aged 40 to 49 who had recovered from COVID-19. Source material: peripheral blood. In DNA form, the CDR3 reads TGTGCCTATAACCGGGACAGGGTTTCGTCAGCTAACTATGGCTACACCTTC. Protein: CAYNRDRVSSANYGYTF.